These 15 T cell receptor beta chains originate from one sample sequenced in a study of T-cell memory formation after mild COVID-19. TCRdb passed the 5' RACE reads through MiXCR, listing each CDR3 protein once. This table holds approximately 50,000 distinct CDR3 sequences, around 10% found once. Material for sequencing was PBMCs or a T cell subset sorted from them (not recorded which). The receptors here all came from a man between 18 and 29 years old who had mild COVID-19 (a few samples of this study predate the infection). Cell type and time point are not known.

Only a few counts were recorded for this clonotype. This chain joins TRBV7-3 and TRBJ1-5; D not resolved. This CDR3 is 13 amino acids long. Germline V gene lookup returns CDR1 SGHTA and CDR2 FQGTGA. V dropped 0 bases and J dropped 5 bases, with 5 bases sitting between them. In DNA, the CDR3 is TGTGCCAGCAGCTTAACCCCTGATCAGCCCCAGCATTTT. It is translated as CASSLTPDQPQHF. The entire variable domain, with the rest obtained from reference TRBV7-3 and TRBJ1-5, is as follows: GAGVSQTPSNKVTEKGKYVELRCDPISGHTALYWYRQSLGQGPEFLIYFQGTGAADDSGLPNDRFFAVRPEGSVSTLKIQRTERGDSAVYLCASSLTPDQPQHFGDGTRLSIL.

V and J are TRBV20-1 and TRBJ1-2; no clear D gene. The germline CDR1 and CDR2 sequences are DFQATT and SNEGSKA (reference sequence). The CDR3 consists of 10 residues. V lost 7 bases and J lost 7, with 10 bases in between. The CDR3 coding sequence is TGCAGTGTATACGAGGGTGGCTACACCTTC. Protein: CSVYEGGYTF.

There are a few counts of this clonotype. CDR3 protein: CASSLGGLTHGELFF. CDR3 nucleotide sequence: TGTGCCAGCAGTTTAGGGGGCCTTACCCACGGGGAGCTGTTTTTT. The gene calls are TRBV28 and TRBJ2-2, with D maybe TRBD1 (6 bases). CDR1 is MDHEN, CDR2 SYDVKM, per germline. V shed 2 bases and J shed 7 bases, with 14 bases lying between them. The CDR3 length is 15 residues. Supplemented by reference TRBV28 and TRBJ2-2, the full variable domain reads DVKVTQSSRYLVKRTGEKVFLECVQDMDHENMFWYRQDPGLGLRLIYFSYDVKMKEKGDIPEGYSVSREKKERFSLILESASTNQTSMYLCASSLGGLTHGELFFGEGSRLTVL.

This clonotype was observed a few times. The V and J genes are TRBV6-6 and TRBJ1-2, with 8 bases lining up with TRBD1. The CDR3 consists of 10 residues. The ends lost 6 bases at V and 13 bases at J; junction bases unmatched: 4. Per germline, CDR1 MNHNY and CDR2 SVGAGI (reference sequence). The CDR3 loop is CASSRTGSTF. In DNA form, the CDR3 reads TGTGCCAGCAGCCGGACAGGGAGCACCTTC.

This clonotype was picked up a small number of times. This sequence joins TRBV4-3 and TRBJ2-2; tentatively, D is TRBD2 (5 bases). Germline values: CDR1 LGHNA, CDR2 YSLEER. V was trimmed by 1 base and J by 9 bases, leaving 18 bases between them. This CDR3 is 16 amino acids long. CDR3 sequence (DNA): TGCGCCAGCAGCCAAGTTGGGCGGGCCAAGGGCCGGGAGCTGTTTTTT. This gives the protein CASSQVGRAKGRELFF.

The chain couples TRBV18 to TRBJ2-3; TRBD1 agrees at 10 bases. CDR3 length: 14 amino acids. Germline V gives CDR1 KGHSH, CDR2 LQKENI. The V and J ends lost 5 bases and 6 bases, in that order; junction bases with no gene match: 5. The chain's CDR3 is CASSTRTGGDTQYF. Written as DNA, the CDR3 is TGTGCCAGCTCAACACGGACAGGGGGGGATACGCAGTATTTT.

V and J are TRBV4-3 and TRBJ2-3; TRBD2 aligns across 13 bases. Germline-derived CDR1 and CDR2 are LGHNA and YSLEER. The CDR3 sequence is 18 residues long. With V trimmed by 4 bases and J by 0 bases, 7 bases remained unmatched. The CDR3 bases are TGCGCCAGCAGCCGAGGGACTAGCGGGGTACTTAGCACAGATACGCAGTATTTT. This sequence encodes CASSRGTSGVLSTDTQYF.

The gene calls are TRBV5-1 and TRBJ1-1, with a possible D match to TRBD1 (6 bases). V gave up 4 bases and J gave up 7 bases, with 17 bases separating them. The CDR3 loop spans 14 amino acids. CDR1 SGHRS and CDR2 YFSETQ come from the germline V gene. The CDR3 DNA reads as TGCGCCAGCAGCCGACAGCAGGGGTGGGGTGAAGCTTTCTTT. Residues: CASSRQQGWGEAFF.

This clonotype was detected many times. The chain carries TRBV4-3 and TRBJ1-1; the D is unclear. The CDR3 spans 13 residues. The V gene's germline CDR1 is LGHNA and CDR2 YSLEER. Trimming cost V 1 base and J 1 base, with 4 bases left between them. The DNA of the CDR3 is TGCGCCAGCAGCCAAGCCGGGAACACTGAAGCTTTCTTT. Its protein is CASSQAGNTEAFF.

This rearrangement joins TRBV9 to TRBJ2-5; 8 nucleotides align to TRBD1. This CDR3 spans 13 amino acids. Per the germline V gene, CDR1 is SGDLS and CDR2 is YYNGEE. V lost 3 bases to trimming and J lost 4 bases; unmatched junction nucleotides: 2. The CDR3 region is CASSGTGRETQYF. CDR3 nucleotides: TGTGCCAGCAGCGGGACAGGGCGAGAGACCCAGTACTTC.

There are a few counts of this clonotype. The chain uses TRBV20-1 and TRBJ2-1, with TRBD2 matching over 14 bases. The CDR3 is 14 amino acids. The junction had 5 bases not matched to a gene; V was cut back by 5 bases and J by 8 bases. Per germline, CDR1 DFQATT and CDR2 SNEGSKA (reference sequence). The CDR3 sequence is CSALRLAGGHEQFF. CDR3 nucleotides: TGCAGTGCTCTACGACTAGCGGGGGGGCATGAGCAGTTCTTC.

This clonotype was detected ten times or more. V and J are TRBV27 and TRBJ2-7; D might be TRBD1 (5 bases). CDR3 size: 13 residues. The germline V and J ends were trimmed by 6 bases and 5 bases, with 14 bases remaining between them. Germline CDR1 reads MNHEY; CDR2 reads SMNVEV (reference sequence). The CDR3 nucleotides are TGTGCCAGCAGATTAATGATGGACAACGAGCAGTACTTC. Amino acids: CASRLMMDNEQYF.

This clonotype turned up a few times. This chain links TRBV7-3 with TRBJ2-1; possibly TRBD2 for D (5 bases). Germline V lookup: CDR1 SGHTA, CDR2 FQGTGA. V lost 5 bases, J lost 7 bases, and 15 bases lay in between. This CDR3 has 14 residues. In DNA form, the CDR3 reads TGTGCCAGCAGCCCCCGGGATCACTCTAATGAGCAGTTCTTC. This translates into CASSPRDHSNEQFF.

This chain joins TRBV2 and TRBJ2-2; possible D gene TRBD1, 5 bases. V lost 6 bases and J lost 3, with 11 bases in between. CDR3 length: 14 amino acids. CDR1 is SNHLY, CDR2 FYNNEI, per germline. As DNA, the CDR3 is TGTGCCAGCAGGGAACAGGCATACACCGGGGAGCTGTTTTTT. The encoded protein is CASREQAYTGELFF.

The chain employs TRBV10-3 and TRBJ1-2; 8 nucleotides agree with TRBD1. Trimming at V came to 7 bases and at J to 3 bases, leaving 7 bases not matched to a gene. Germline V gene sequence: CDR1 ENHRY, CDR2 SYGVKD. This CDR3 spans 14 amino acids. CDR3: CAIMGQAKDYGYTF. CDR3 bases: TGTGCCATCATGGGACAGGCGAAGGACTATGGCTACACCTTC.